This T cell receptor beta chain was documented in a study of shared T cell receptors in the human thymus. Germline-derived CDR1 and CDR2 are LNHDA and SQIVND (reference sequence). V lost 3 bases to trimming and J lost 3 bases; unmatched junction nucleotides: 6. The CDR3 contains 16 residues. Some clones are missing from TCRdb's copy, which holds only in-frame ones; the method was immunoSEQ multiplex PCR. The sample yields under 700,000 clones, about 80% seen once. A further study also used this sample, focusing on human thymus T cells. That paper states: Donors consisted of healthy Finnish infants (having corrective surgery for congenital heart defects). Thymus tissue for the work was resected from patients undergoing corrective heart surgery. It looked as if thymic and blood repertoires used V and J genes in a biased way. In unrelated individuals, thymic repertoires overlapped highly, according to related research.

This chain connects TRBV19 to TRBJ2-7; 12 nucleotides agree with TRBD2. This TCR was sampled from a boy under two years old with a congenital heart defect. Specimen: thymocytes. The CDR3 reads CASSMDKLAGGYEQYF. The CDR3 DNA is TGTGCCAGTAGTATGGACAAACTAGCGGGAGGCTACGAGCAGTACTTC.